This T cell receptor beta chain was sequenced during a study of T-cell reconstitution after alpha-beta-depleted transplantation in children. Study-wide results and limits: Reported findings indicate that, about two months after transplant, alpha-beta T cells came from several hundred expanded clones, which were derived from non-depleted graft cells. At one year after transplant, newly produced T cells mostly accounted for T-cell counts and diversity.

V lost 4 bases and J 7 bases, leaving 16 bases between the germline ends. The length of the CDR3 is 15 residues. Germline CDR1 reads MNHEY; CDR2 reads SVGAGI. Note on this clonotype: Its target is not known.

The library targeted TCRbeta and was prepared with unique molecular identifiers. TCRdb used MiXCR to reprocess the PCR reads, holding one entry per CDR3 protein. The sample comprises fewer than 550,000 distinct CDR3 sequences, roughly 11% of which are singletons, and 11% to 15% rests with the top ten. V usage is TRBV6-5 and J usage is TRBJ2-2; no clear D gene. The source is a female patient aged 2 to 10 who had a stem cell transplant for aplastic anemia, so the T cells may come from the graft donor. The material sequenced was PBMCs, mostly from graft donor cells, taken 180 days after TCRalphabeta/CD19-depleted stem cell transplant. CDR3 DNA sequence: TGTGCCAGCAGTTCCTTCTACAGCACAATCGGGGAGCTGTTTTTT. It encodes CASSSFYSTIGELFF.